The rows below give T cell receptor beta chains drawn from one sample of a study of T cells in localized non-small cell lung cancer. The table came from immunoSEQ multiplex PCR; TCRdb's copy has only in-frame clones and leaves some out. The table records 61,000 or so clones, roughly 85% of them present only once. The specimen comprised peripheral blood, sampled before any cancer treatment. All receptors come from a woman aged 35-75 years with stage I lung adenocarcinoma. The CDR3 runs from the conserved cysteine through the conserved F or W. D genes are given only for firm matches.

v_call: TRBV29-1
d_call: TRBD2
j_call: TRBJ2-3
cdr3_aa: CSVDGLAGTSTDTQYF

v_call: TRBV6-6
d_call: .
j_call: TRBJ2-1
cdr3_aa: CASSLRGGYNEQFF

v_call: TRBV19
d_call: TRBD2
j_call: TRBJ2-3
cdr3_aa: CASSPFSAGPVDTQYF

v_call: TRBV6-6
d_call: .
j_call: TRBJ1-1
cdr3_aa: CASIGRGESEAFF

v_call: TRBV5-1
d_call: .
j_call: TRBJ2-3
cdr3_aa: CASSYEGVTDTQYF

v_call: TRBV15
d_call: .
j_call: TRBJ1-1
cdr3_aa: CATSRGPGQMGNTEAFF

v_call: TRBV5-6
d_call: .
j_call: TRBJ1-1
cdr3_aa: CASSLGRGLTEAFF

v_call: TRBV6-6
d_call: .
j_call: TRBJ1-2
cdr3_aa: CASNQQGNYGYTF

v_call: TRBV15
d_call: .
j_call: TRBJ1-1
cdr3_aa: CATSRGDRDTEAFF

v_call: TRBV2
d_call: TRBD2
j_call: TRBJ2-7
cdr3_aa: CASRSHGGAYEQYF

v_call: TRBV5-6
d_call: TRBD1
j_call: TRBJ1-5
cdr3_aa: CASSLGLGQGDNQPQHF

v_call: TRBV4-2
d_call: TRBD1
j_call: TRBJ2-7
cdr3_aa: CASSQDPGQDRQYF

v_call: TRBV7-6
d_call: .
j_call: TRBJ2-2
cdr3_aa: CASSLFRGQANTGELFF

v_call: TRBV15
d_call: TRBD2
j_call: TRBJ2-2
cdr3_aa: CATSTLLAGGPRAGELFF

v_call: TRBV7-2
d_call: .
j_call: TRBJ2-3
cdr3_aa: CASSPGRDKQAQYF

v_call: TRBV11-3
d_call: TRBD1
j_call: TRBJ2-3
cdr3_aa: CASSDRDTDTQYF

v_call: TRBV15
d_call: .
j_call: TRBJ2-7
cdr3_aa: CATSNREENEQYF

v_call: TRBV5-1
d_call: .
j_call: TRBJ2-5
cdr3_aa: CASSWTRGFQETQYF

v_call: TRBV5-1
d_call: TRBD1
j_call: TRBJ1-2
cdr3_aa: CASSLGAGARGRREVGYTF

v_call: TRBV7-2
d_call: .
j_call: TRBJ1-1
cdr3_aa: CASSLAGGGTEAFF

v_call: TRBV2
d_call: TRBD1
j_call: TRBJ1-1
cdr3_aa: CASSIRQGLSTEAFF

v_call: TRBV6-5
d_call: TRBD1
j_call: TRBJ1-2
cdr3_aa: CASSYGTGDNGYTF

v_call: TRBV7-2
d_call: TRBD1
j_call: TRBJ1-5
cdr3_aa: CASSLKGAGNQPQHF

v_call: TRBV9
d_call: .
j_call: TRBJ1-1
cdr3_aa: CASSVGQGMNTEAFF

v_call: TRBV5-1
d_call: .
j_call: TRBJ2-5
cdr3_aa: CASSSSGTYQETQYF

v_call: TRBV7-2
d_call: TRBD1
j_call: TRBJ1-2
cdr3_aa: CASSSSRRGQHGYTF

v_call: TRBV7-8
d_call: .
j_call: TRBJ2-6
cdr3_aa: CASSLGFGGPPSGANVLTF

v_call: TRBV19
d_call: .
j_call: TRBJ2-1
cdr3_aa: CASSLTAYNEQFF

v_call: TRBV9
d_call: .
j_call: TRBJ2-3
cdr3_aa: CASSVESLLTDTQYF

v_call: TRBV27
d_call: .
j_call: TRBJ1-1
cdr3_aa: CASSFRSANTEAFF

v_call: TRBV7-9
d_call: TRBD2
j_call: TRBJ2-3
cdr3_aa: CASSPGTSGADTQYF

v_call: TRBV2
d_call: .
j_call: TRBJ1-1
cdr3_aa: CASARWNTEAFF

v_call: TRBV6-6
d_call: .
j_call: TRBJ1-1
cdr3_aa: CASSLRGGRMNTEAFF

v_call: TRBV11-3
d_call: .
j_call: TRBJ2-1
cdr3_aa: CASSPGGAPRDEQFF

v_call: TRBV7-2
d_call: TRBD2
j_call: TRBJ2-7
cdr3_aa: CASSPTTSGTYEQYF

v_call: TRBV7-2
d_call: .
j_call: TRBJ1-3
cdr3_aa: CASSRDFSSGNTIYF

v_call: TRBV2
d_call: .
j_call: TRBJ2-2
cdr3_aa: CASSLVAQNTGELFF

v_call: TRBV19
d_call: TRBD1
j_call: TRBJ1-5
cdr3_aa: CASQGRAGGRSAQPQHF

v_call: TRBV6-5
d_call: .
j_call: TRBJ2-1
cdr3_aa: CASRGGTNNEQFF

v_call: TRBV2
d_call: .
j_call: TRBJ2-7
cdr3_aa: CASSLTGPTYEQYF

v_call: TRBV7-3
d_call: TRBD1
j_call: TRBJ2-2
cdr3_aa: CASSVNRGNTGELFF

v_call: TRBV27
d_call: TRBD2
j_call: TRBJ2-7
cdr3_aa: CASSTLLGTSGVYEQYF

v_call: TRBV25-1
d_call: .
j_call: TRBJ2-3
cdr3_aa: CASSDRGGGTDTQYF

v_call: TRBV9
d_call: TRBD2
j_call: TRBJ2-3
cdr3_aa: CASSVIPSGSDTQYF

v_call: TRBV5-1
d_call: .
j_call: TRBJ2-7
cdr3_aa: CASSLYEQYF

v_call: TRBV19
d_call: TRBD1
j_call: TRBJ2-6
cdr3_aa: CASTTSLRQGVSSGANVLTF

v_call: TRBV2
d_call: .
j_call: TRBJ2-5
cdr3_aa: CASIYFQGQETQYF